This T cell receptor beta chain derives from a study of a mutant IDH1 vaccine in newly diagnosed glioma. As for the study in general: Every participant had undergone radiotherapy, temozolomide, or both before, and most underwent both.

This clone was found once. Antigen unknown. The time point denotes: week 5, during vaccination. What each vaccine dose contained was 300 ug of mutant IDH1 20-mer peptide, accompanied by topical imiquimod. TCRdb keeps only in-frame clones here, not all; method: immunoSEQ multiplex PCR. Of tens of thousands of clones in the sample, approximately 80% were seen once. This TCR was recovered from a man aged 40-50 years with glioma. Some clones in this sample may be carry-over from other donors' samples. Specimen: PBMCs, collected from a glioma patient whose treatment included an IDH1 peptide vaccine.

In nucleotides, the CDR3 is TGTGCCAGCAGCTTATACAGGAGCTCCTATAATTCACCCCTCCACTTT. Its protein product is CASSLYRSSYNSPLHF. This chain links TRBV7-8 with TRBJ1-6; D possibly corresponds to TRBD1 (5 bases). This CDR3 is 16 amino acids long. With 2 bases removed from V and 0 bases from J, the gap between germline ends came to 8 bases. From germline, CDR1 is SGHVS and CDR2 FQNEAQ.